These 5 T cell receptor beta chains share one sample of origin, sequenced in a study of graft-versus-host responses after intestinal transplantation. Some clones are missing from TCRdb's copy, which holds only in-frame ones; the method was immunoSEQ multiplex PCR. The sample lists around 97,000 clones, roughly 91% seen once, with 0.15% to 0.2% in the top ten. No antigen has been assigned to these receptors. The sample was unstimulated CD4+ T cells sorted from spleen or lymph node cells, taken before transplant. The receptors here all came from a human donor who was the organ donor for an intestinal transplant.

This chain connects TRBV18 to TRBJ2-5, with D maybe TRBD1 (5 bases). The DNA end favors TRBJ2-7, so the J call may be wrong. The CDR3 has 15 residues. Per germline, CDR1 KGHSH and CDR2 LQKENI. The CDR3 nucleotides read TGTGCCAGCTCACCACGTGGGGCAGCTACCTACGAGCAGTACTTC. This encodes CASSPRGAATYEQYF.

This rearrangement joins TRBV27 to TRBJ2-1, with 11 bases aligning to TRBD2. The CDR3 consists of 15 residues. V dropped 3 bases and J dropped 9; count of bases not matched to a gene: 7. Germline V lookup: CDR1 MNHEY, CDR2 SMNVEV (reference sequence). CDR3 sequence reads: CASSFVAGGPSEQFF. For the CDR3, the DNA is TGTGCCAGCAGTTTCGTAGCGGGGGGGCCTAGTGAGCAGTTCTTC.

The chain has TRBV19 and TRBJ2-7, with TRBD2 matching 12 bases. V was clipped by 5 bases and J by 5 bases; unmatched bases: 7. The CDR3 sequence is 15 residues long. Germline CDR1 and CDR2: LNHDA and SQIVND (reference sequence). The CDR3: CASSVTSGGGNEQYF. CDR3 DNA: TGTGCCAGTAGTGTGACTAGCGGGGGAGGCAACGAGCAGTACTTC.

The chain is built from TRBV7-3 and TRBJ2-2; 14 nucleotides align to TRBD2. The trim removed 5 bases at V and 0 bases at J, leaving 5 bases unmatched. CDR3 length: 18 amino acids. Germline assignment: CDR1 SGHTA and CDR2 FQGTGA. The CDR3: CASSVRTSGGTNTGELFF. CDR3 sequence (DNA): TGTGCCAGCAGCGTCCGGACTAGCGGGGGGACGAACACCGGGGAGCTGTTTTTT.

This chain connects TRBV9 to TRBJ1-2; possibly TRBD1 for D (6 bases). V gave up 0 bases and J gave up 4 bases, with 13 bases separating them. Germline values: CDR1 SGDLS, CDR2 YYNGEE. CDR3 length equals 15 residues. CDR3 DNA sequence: TGTGCCAGCAGCGTAGAGGCAAGGGGGGGCTATGGCTACACCTTC. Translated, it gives CASSVEARGGYGYTF.